This T cell receptor (beta chain) was observed in a study of cytomegalovirus exposure and HLA in healthy donors. PCR employed 60 Vbeta and 13 Jbeta primers. Clones were sequenced by immunoSEQ multiplex PCR, and TCRdb holds only the in-frame ones, with some missing. Here the sample spans around 91,000 clones, approximately 88% being singletons. The V gene's germline CDR1 is SEHNR and CDR2 FQNEAQ (reference sequence). Trimming removed 5 bases at V and 2 bases at J, with 12 bases between. This CDR3 is built from 14 residues. Sequenced sample: PBMCs. The clonotype comes from a man between 18 and 29 years old in good health and CMV-seronegative. The V call is TRBV7-9, the J call TRBJ2-5; D gene unclear. The CDR3, as DNA: TGTGCCAGCAGCCCTATTGCGAGGCAAGAGACCCAGTACTTC. This sequence encodes CASSPIARQETQYF. Filled out from reference TRBV7-9 and TRBJ2-5, the complete variable domain reads DTGVSQNPRHKITKRGQNVTFRCDPISEHNRLYWYRQTLGQGPEFLTYFQNEAQLEKSRLLSDRFSAERPKGSFSTLEIQRTEQGDSAMYLCASSPIARQETQYFGPGTRLLVL.